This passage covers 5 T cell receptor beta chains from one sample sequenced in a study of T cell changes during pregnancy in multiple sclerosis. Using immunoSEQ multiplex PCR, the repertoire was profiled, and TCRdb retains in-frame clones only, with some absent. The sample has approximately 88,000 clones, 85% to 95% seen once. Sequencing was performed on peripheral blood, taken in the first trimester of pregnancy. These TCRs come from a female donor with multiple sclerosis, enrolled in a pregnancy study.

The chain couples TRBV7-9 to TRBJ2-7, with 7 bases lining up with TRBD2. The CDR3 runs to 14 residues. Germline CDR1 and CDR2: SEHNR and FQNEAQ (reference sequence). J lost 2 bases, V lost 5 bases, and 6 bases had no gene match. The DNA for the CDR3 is TGTGCCAGCAGCCCCGAGGCGGGAGCCTACGAGCAGTACTTC. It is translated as CASSPEAGAYEQYF.

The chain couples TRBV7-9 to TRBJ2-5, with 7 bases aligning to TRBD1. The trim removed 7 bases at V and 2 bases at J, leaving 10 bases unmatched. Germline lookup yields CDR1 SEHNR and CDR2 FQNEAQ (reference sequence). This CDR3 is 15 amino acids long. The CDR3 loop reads CASTPGQPLQETQYF. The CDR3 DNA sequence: TGTGCCAGCACGCCGGGACAGCCGCTACAAGAGACCCAGTACTTC. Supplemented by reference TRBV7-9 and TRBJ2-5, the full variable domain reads DTGVSQNPRHKITKRGQNVTFRCDPISEHNRLYWYRQTLGQGPEFLTYFQNEAQLEKSRLLSDRFSAERPKGSFSTLEIQRTEQGDSAMYLCASTPGQPLQETQYFGPGTRLLVL.

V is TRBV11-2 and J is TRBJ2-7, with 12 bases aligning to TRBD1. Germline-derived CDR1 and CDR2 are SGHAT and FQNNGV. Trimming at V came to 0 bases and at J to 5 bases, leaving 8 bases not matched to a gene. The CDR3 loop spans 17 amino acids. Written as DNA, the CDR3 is TGTGCCAGCAGCTTAGAGGGGACAGGGGGCTCATTCGACGAGCAGTACTTC. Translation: CASSLEGTGGSFDEQYF. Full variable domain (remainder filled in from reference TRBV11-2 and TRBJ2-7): EAGVAQSPRYKIIEKRQSVAFWCNPISGHATLYWYQQILGQGPKLLIQFQNNGVVDDSQLPKDRFSAERLKGVDSTLKIQPAKLEDSAVYLCASSLEGTGGSFDEQYFGPGTRLTVT.

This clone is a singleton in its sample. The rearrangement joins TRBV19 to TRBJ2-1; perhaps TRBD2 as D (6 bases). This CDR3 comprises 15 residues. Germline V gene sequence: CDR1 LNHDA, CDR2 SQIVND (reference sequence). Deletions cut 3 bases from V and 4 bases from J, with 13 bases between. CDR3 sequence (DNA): TGTGCCAGTAGTATCCGGGGACTCAGGTACAATGAGCAGTTCTTC. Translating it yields CASSIRGLRYNEQFF.

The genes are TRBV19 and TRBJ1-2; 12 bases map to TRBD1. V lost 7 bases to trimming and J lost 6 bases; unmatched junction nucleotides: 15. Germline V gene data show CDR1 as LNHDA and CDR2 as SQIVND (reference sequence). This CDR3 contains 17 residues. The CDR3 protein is CASTSLAGQGAPDGYTF. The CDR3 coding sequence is TGTGCCAGTACCTCCCTGGCGGGACAGGGGGCTCCGGATGGCTACACCTTC.